These T cell receptor beta chains were read from a single sample in a study of T cells in Graves' hyperthyroidism and ophthalmopathy. TCRdb re-called the multiplex PCR reads with MiXCR, one entry per CDR3 protein. The sample lists some 180,000 distinct CDR3 sequences; approximately 15% were seen once. Sequenced: blood. The receptors shown here come from a woman aged 45-60 years with Graves' hyperthyroidism. Each CDR3 is given with its conserved first and last residue. The D gene is left open where the match is weak. A row's size may be missing; if present it is once, few, many or a size class.

clone_size: many; v_call: TRBV29-1; j_call: TRBJ2-7; d_call: TRBD1; cdr3_nt: TGCAGCGTTGGGTCCCCGGGACAGTCAGGGAACGAGCAGTACTTC; cdr3_aa: CSVGSPGQSGNEQYF
clone_size: many; v_call: TRBV18; j_call: TRBJ1-1; d_call: .; cdr3_nt: TGTGCCAGCTCACCACCGGACAGAACGAACACTGAAGCTTTCTTT; cdr3_aa: CASSPPDRTNTEAFF
clone_size: few; v_call: TRBV19; j_call: TRBJ2-3; d_call: .; cdr3_nt: TGTGCCAGTAGTCCCTTCCGGGACCAACACACAGATACGCAGTATTTT; cdr3_aa: CASSPFRDQHTDTQYF
clone_size: many; v_call: TRBV29-1; j_call: TRBJ2-7; d_call: TRBD1; cdr3_nt: TGCAGCGCTACAGACAGGGGGCCGCAGTACTTC; cdr3_aa: CSATDRGPQYF
clone_size: many; v_call: TRBV6-2/TRBV6-3; j_call: TRBJ2-1; d_call: TRBD2; cdr3_nt: TGTGCCAGCAGAAAGAGCACTAGCGGCACGAATGAGCAGTTCTTC; cdr3_aa: CASRKSTSGTNEQFF
clone_size: many; v_call: TRBV28; j_call: TRBJ2-7; d_call: .; cdr3_nt: TGTGCCAGCAGTTTTCAGGGTAGGTCCGAGCAGTACTTC; cdr3_aa: CASSFQGRSEQYF
clone_size: many; v_call: TRBV10-3; j_call: TRBJ1-1; d_call: TRBD1; cdr3_nt: TGTGCCATCAGTGAGTCGGGCAGGGGGACTGAAGCTTTCTTT; cdr3_aa: CAISESGRGTEAFF
clone_size: .; v_call: TRBV5-1; j_call: TRBJ1-3; d_call: TRBD1; cdr3_nt: TGCGCCAGCAGCTTACAGGGGGACCCTGGAAACACCATATATTTT; cdr3_aa: CASSLQGDPGNTIYF
clone_size: .; v_call: TRBV4-2; j_call: TRBJ1-1; d_call: .; cdr3_nt: TGTGCCAGCAGCCAAGGACCAGGGCGAACTGAAGCTTTCTTT; cdr3_aa: CASSQGPGRTEAFF
clone_size: few; v_call: TRBV9; j_call: TRBJ1-4; d_call: .; cdr3_nt: TGTGCCAGCAGCGTAGGAGGGTCCAGAGAACAACTGTTTTTT; cdr3_aa: CASSVGGSREQLFF
clone_size: many; v_call: TRBV11-3; j_call: TRBJ2-1; d_call: .; cdr3_nt: TGTGCCAGCAGCTTGACAGCCTACAATGAGCAGTTCTTC; cdr3_aa: CASSLTAYNEQFF
clone_size: many; v_call: TRBV12-3/TRBV12-4; j_call: TRBJ1-1; d_call: TRBD1; cdr3_nt: TGTGCCAGCACCCGACAGGGGAGGGGCACTGAAGCTTTCTTT; cdr3_aa: CASTRQGRGTEAFF
clone_size: .; v_call: TRBV7-9; j_call: TRBJ2-2; d_call: .; cdr3_nt: TGTGCCAGCAGCCCGAGGGTCGGGGAGCTGTTTTTT; cdr3_aa: CASSPRVGELFF
clone_size: .; v_call: TRBV2; j_call: TRBJ2-5; d_call: .; cdr3_nt: TGTGCCAGCAGCTACACCCAATTCCGGGCCCCATACTTC; cdr3_aa: CASSYTQFRAPYF
clone_size: .; v_call: TRBV9; j_call: TRBJ1-1; d_call: .; cdr3_nt: TGTGCCAGCAGCGTCGGGGGAGGGGGCACTGAAGCTTTCTTT; cdr3_aa: CASSVGGGGTEAFF
clone_size: many; v_call: TRBV11-2; j_call: TRBJ2-5; d_call: TRBD2; cdr3_nt: TGTGCCAGCAGCCTCCAGCGGGGGGTTGGGGAGACCCAGTACTTC; cdr3_aa: CASSLQRGVGETQYF
clone_size: many; v_call: TRBV7-2; j_call: TRBJ1-1; d_call: .; cdr3_nt: TGTGCCAGCAGCTCGGGACACAGGCGCATGAACACTGAAGCTTTCTTT; cdr3_aa: CASSSGHRRMNTEAFF